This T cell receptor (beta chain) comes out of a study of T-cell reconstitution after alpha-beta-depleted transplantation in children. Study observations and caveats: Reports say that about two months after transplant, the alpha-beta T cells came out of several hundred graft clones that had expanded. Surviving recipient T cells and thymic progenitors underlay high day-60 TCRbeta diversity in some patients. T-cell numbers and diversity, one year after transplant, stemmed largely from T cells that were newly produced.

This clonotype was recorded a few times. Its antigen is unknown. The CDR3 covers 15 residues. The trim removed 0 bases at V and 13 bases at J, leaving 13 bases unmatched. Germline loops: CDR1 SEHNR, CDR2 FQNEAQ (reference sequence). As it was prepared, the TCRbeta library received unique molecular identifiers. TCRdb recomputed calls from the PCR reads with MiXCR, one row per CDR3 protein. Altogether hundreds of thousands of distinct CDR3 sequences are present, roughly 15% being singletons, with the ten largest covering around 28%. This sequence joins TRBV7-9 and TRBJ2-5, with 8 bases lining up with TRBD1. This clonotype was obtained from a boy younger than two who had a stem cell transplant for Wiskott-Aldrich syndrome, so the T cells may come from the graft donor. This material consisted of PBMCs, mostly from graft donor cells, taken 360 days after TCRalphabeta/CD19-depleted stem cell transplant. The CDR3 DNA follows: TGTGCCAGCAGCTTAGCCGGGACAGGTCATGGGGACCGGTACTTC. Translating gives CASSLAGTGHGDRYF. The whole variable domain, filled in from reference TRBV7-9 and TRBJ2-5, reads DTGVSQNPRHKITKRGQNVTFRCDPISEHNRLYWYRQTLGQGPEFLTYFQNEAQLEKSRLLSDRFSAERPKGSFSTLEIQRTEQGDSAMYLCASSLAGTGHGDRYFGPGTRLLVL.